Listed below are T cell receptor beta chains from one sample, sequenced in a study of cytomegalovirus exposure and HLA in healthy donors. TCRdb keeps only in-frame clones here, not all; method: immunoSEQ multiplex PCR. The data hold approximately 140,000 clones, with around 90% observed a single time. Sequenced sample: PBMCs. The receptors come from a woman between 18 and 29 years old in good health and CMV-seropositive. The CDR3 runs from the conserved cysteine through the conserved F or W. The order of the fields is J gene, V gene, clone size, CDR3 protein. Rows may omit the clone size; those that give it use once, few, many or a size class.

J: TRBJ1-5
V: TRBV7-6
size: -
CDR3: CASSPRQGEQPQHF

J: TRBJ1-5
V: TRBV28
size: -
CDR3: CASSFRGLGNQPQHF

J: TRBJ1-3
V: TRBV30
size: -
CDR3: CAWQGSGNTIYF

J: TRBJ2-1
V: TRBV5-1
size: -
CDR3: CASSWGLAGGDNEQFF

J: TRBJ2-1
V: TRBV5-1
size: -
CDR3: CASSPKLAPQPNEQFF

J: TRBJ1-1
V: TRBV10-3
size: once
CDR3: CAISESPGEAFF

J: TRBJ1-2
V: TRBV7-9
size: -
CDR3: CASSLDRTLDYGYTF

J: TRBJ2-7
V: TRBV10-3
size: -
CDR3: CAISEQGMENEQYF

J: TRBJ1-5
V: TRBV6-1
size: few
CDR3: CASSGLPGHPSNQPQHF

J: TRBJ2-7
V: TRBV11-2
size: -
CDR3: CASSLGGGPYEQYF

J: TRBJ2-7
V: TRBV5-1
size: -
CDR3: CASSLIAGANEQYF

J: TRBJ1-2
V: TRBV20-1
size: -
CDR3: CSATQAYGYTF

J: TRBJ2-7
V: TRBV5-4
size: few
CDR3: CASSLVAGGRNEQYF

J: TRBJ1-3
V: TRBV5-8
size: -
CDR3: CASSLYETGGGNTIYF

J: TRBJ2-1
V: TRBV6-5
size: once
CDR3: CASSYLGRGEQFF

J: TRBJ2-1
V: TRBV15
size: -
CDR3: CATSRRAGTGNEQFF

J: TRBJ1-2
V: TRBV15
size: -
CDR3: CATSRERGPLSNYGYTF

J: TRBJ2-5
V: TRBV10-3
size: -
CDR3: CAISESGRGRGPETQYF

J: TRBJ2-1
V: TRBV4-1
size: -
CDR3: CASSQDRTGVGEQFF

J: TRBJ2-5
V: TRBV7-2
size: -
CDR3: CASSLKLAGGETQYF

J: TRBJ2-3
V: TRBV25-1
size: -
CDR3: CASSEIAGGPTDTQYF

J: TRBJ2-3
V: TRBV19
size: -
CDR3: CASSPRVSGLGLTDTQYF

J: TRBJ1-4
V: TRBV11-2
size: -
CDR3: CASSISYGAGDEKLFF

J: TRBJ2-3
V: TRBV4-3
size: -
CDR3: CASSRGRGDRWTDTQYF

J: TRBJ1-4
V: TRBV5-4
size: once
CDR3: CASSLKGQGGEKLFF

J: TRBJ2-3
V: TRBV7-2
size: few
CDR3: CASSLGTGYTDTQYF

J: TRBJ2-7
V: TRBV2
size: -
CDR3: CASNDRDTSAYEQYF

J: TRBJ2-3
V: TRBV9
size: once
CDR3: CASSARGYGTDTQYF

J: TRBJ1-5
V: TRBV18
size: -
CDR3: CASSLGTGANQPQHF

J: TRBJ2-1
V: TRBV5-1
size: -
CDR3: CASRQELGWNEQFF

J: TRBJ1-4
V: TRBV4-2
size: -
CDR3: CASSQGTGGEKLFF

J: TRBJ2-1
V: TRBV11-2
size: -
CDR3: CASSPSGGHEQFF

J: TRBJ2-7
V: TRBV28
size: -
CDR3: CASSLNLRELAGGLSSYEQYF

J: TRBJ1-5
V: TRBV30
size: -
CDR3: CAWSVRGFGYSNQPQHF

J: TRBJ1-2
V: TRBV28
size: once
CDR3: CASSLSGTGYGYTF

J: TRBJ1-2
V: TRBV5-4
size: -
CDR3: CASSGPGQDYGYTF

J: TRBJ1-5
V: TRBV7-9
size: -
CDR3: CASSPSGGIQPQHF

J: TRBJ2-3
V: TRBV28
size: -
CDR3: CASSLPSGGGTDTQYF

J: TRBJ1-1
V: TRBV6-1
size: once
CDR3: CASSEASRGRGVPTEAFF

J: TRBJ1-4
V: TRBV7-6
size: -
CDR3: CASSLEAGWGAASGKLFF

J: TRBJ1-3
V: TRBV10-3
size: -
CDR3: CAISERQVSGNTIYF

J: TRBJ2-5
V: TRBV18
size: -
CDR3: CASSQGYQETQYF

J: TRBJ2-7
V: TRBV5-8
size: -
CDR3: CASSLPGTGYHEQYF

J: TRBJ2-5
V: TRBV7-6
size: once
CDR3: CASSPQGVGETQYF

J: TRBJ2-1
V: TRBV9
size: -
CDR3: CASSVVGDSWVKFF

J: TRBJ1-2
V: TRBV7-9
size: few
CDR3: CASSPGQGLNYGYTF

J: TRBJ1-6
V: TRBV7-2
size: -
CDR3: CASSWGQPENSPLHF

J: TRBJ1-5
V: TRBV19
size: -
CDR3: CASKSTGQGNVGQPQHF

J: TRBJ1-4
V: TRBV27
size: -
CDR3: CASSPIGGAREKLFF

J: TRBJ2-5
V: TRBV7-8
size: -
CDR3: CASSQGTVQETQYF

J: TRBJ2-5
V: TRBV4-3
size: few
CDR3: CASSQDLARETQYF

J: TRBJ2-7
V: TRBV6-5
size: -
CDR3: CASRGTSGGTYEQYF

J: TRBJ1-1
V: TRBV4-2
size: -
CDR3: CASSRGVMNTEAFF

J: TRBJ1-1
V: TRBV6-8
size: -
CDR3: CASSFWQPNTEAFF

J: TRBJ2-7
V: TRBV5-5
size: -
CDR3: CASSSRGVAGSYEQYF

J: TRBJ1-5
V: TRBV5-1
size: -
CDR3: CASSQDSGSNQPQHF

J: TRBJ2-1
V: TRBV9
size: -
CDR3: CASSSRDFSYNEQFF

J: TRBJ2-7
V: TRBV4-2
size: once
CDR3: CASSKSGTSGGPYYEQYF

J: TRBJ2-2
V: TRBV11-2
size: -
CDR3: CASSFSGAGELFF

J: TRBJ1-1
V: TRBV19
size: -
CDR3: CASTRGFTEAFF